This T cell receptor beta chain comes out of a study of CD8 T cells in ankylosing spondylitis. Findings of the study overall: Ankylosing spondylitis blood appeared to carry a characteristic TCR beta motif of several highly homologous variants. Disease-associated clones were CD8+ and fairly uncommon in peripheral blood. Matched ankylosing spondylitis synovial fluid reportedly contained a significantly enriched population of disease-linked clones.

This clonotype has ten or more counts. Its antigen is as yet unknown. Scientists made TCR beta libraries using quantitative 5'-RACE with molecular barcodes. TCRdb independently ran MiXCR on the 5' RACE reads; one entry per CDR3 protein. The sample lists 130,000 or so distinct CDR3 sequences, 7% occurring once. The material sequenced was blood, either unsorted or a sorted T cell fraction (not recorded which). This sequence originates from a male donor with ankylosing spondylitis or in good health (not recorded which).

CDR3 coding DNA: TGCGCCAGCAGCTTGGACACAGGGAGTTCACCCCTCCACTTT. Protein: CASSLDTGSSPLHF. The chain joins TRBV5-1 to TRBJ1-6; D perhaps matches TRBD1 (6 bases). The germline gives CDR1 SGHRS, CDR2 YFSETQ. The CDR3 loop spans 14 amino acids. V lost 0 bases to trimming and J lost 9 bases, with 10 bases between them.